This TCR beta chain derives from a study of blood T cell repertoires in COVID-19. Assay: immunoSEQ multiplex PCR; the TCRdb copy retains only in-frame clones and omits some. The data hold 200,000 to 250,000 clones, with about 80% observed a single time. The CDR3 extends over 14 amino acids. Trimming removed 5 bases at V and 9 bases at J, with 17 bases between. CDR1 and CDR2 from the germline V gene are SEHNR and FQNEAQ (reference sequence). The chain uses TRBV7-9 and TRBJ2-1, with D possibly matching TRBD1 (6 bases). Sequencing input: peripheral blood. The TCR was taken from an elderly woman with COVID-19, enrolled during active disease. The CDR3 region is CASSTGPHGGEQFF. DNA for the CDR3: TGTGCCAGCAGCACAGGGCCCCATGGCGGTGAGCAGTTCTTC. Based on the CDR3 plus reference TRBV7-9 and TRBJ2-1, the full variable domain is DTGVSQNPRHKITKRGQNVTFRCDPISEHNRLYWYRQTLGQGPEFLTYFQNEAQLEKSRLLSDRFSAERPKGSFSTLEIQRTEQGDSAMYLCASSTGPHGGEQFFGPGTRLTVL.